A selection of T cell receptor beta chains follows, all from one sample in a study of T cell responses to AZD1222 COVID-19 vaccine. Produced via immunoSEQ multiplex PCR; TCRdb's table is partial and in-frame only. The repertoire holds approximately 85,000 clones, with 80% to 90% as singletons. Specimen: peripheral blood, collected on day 0 of AZD1222 vaccination. The receptors here all came from an adult in good health. CDR3s include the opening cysteine and the closing phenylalanine or tryptophan. A D gene is named only where the DNA matches it firmly. The size field is filled for only some rows; it gives once, few, many or a size class.

d_call	clone_size	j_call	v_call	cdr3_aa	cdr3_nt
TRBD2	medium-sized	TRBJ2-6	TRBV9	CASSVTPSSSGGAGANVLTF	TGTGCCAGCAGCGTAACCCCCTCCAGCAGCGGGGGGGCTGGGGCCAACGTCCTGACTTTC
NA	few	TRBJ2-2	TRBV10-1	CASSERGTAGELFF	TGCGCCAGCAGTGAGAGGGGGACTGCCGGGGAGCTGTTTTTT
TRBD1	NA	TRBJ1-1	TRBV7-9	CASSSGQGRGTEAFF	TGTGCCAGCAGCTCCGGACAGGGTCGCGGCACTGAAGCTTTCTTT
NA	few	TRBJ1-2	TRBV6-5	CASALESYSTGYTF	TGTGCCAGCGCCCTAGAGTCATACTCGACGGGCTACACCTTC
TRBD1	NA	TRBJ1-1	TRBV19	CASSIGTGAEAFF	TGTGCCAGTAGTATAGGGACAGGGGCTGAAGCTTTCTTT
NA	NA	TRBJ1-2	TRBV2	CASSDSTNYGYTF	TGTGCCAGCAGTGACAGTACTAACTATGGCTACACCTTC
TRBD1	NA	TRBJ1-2	TRBV5-6	CASSQQGTVYGYTF	TGTGCCAGCAGCCAACAGGGGACGGTCTATGGCTACACCTTC
NA	NA	TRBJ1-6	TRBV18	CASSPRGVEGSPLHF	TGTGCCAGCTCACCACGTGGGGTCGAGGGGTCACCCCTCCACTTT
TRBD1	NA	TRBJ1-1	TRBV30	CAWSTGQGARTEAFF	TGTGCCTGGAGTACCGGACAGGGGGCGAGAACTGAAGCTTTCTTT
TRBD1	NA	TRBJ1-3	TRBV5-4	CASSPGQAGNTIYF	TGTGCCAGCAGCCCAGGACAGGCAGGAAACACCATATATTTT
TRBD1	NA	TRBJ1-2	TRBV3-1/TRBV3-2	CASSLYRDSSYGYTF	TGTGCCAGCAGCCTCTACCGGGACAGCAGCTATGGCTACACCTTC
NA	once	TRBJ1-4	TRBV5-5	CASSLDISGASEKLFF	TGTGCCAGCAGCCTGGATATTTCGGGGGCTTCTGAAAAACTGTTTTTT
TRBD2	NA	TRBJ2-1	TRBV27	CASRGTSATRVGDEQFF	TGTGCCAGCAGGGGGACTAGCGCGACCCGTGTCGGAGATGAGCAGTTCTTC
NA	NA	TRBJ2-3	TRBV6-6	CASNIYGDTQYF	TGTGCCAGCAATATTTATGGAGATACGCAGTATTTT
NA	once	TRBJ1-6	TRBV27	CASSSRGDSPLHF	TGTGCCAGCAGTTCCAGGGGAGATTCACCCCTCCACTTT
NA	NA	TRBJ1-6	TRBV5-6	CASTNRLSWYSPLHF	TGTGCCAGCACAAATAGACTATCCTGGTATTCACCCCTCCACTTT
NA	few	TRBJ2-7	TRBV11-3	CASSPGRSTSEQYF	TGTGCCAGCAGCCCGGGACGTAGTACGTCTGAGCAGTACTTC
NA	few	TRBJ2-7	TRBV4-3	CASSQYAHYEQYF	TGCGCCAGCAGCCAATATGCCCACTACGAGCAGTACTTC
TRBD2	NA	TRBJ2-3	TRBV5-4	CASGGTSSDLTQYF	TGTGCCAGCGGGGGGACTAGCTCTGACCTTACGCAGTATTTT
TRBD1	NA	TRBJ2-4	TRBV27	CASRSAGGKNIQYF	TGTGCCAGCAGATCCGCAGGGGGCAAAAACATTCAGTACTTC
NA	NA	TRBJ2-5	TRBV7-9	CASSPPGDSPRPTQYF	TGTGCCAGCAGCCCCCCCGGCGACAGTCCAAGACCGACCCAGTACTTC
NA	NA	TRBJ1-4	TRBV2	CASSVQDNEKLFF	TGTGCCAGCAGTGTACAAGATAATGAAAAACTGTTTTTT
NA	once	TRBJ2-3	TRBV6-5	CASSYGTLTDTQYF	TGTGCCAGCAGTTACGGGACCCTCACAGATACGCAGTATTTT
NA	NA	TRBJ2-1	TRBV30	CAWISTGQFYNEQFF	TGTGCCTGGATCTCGACAGGTCAGTTCTACAATGAGCAGTTCTTC
NA	NA	TRBJ2-5	TRBV6-7	CASSHPAQETQYF	TGTGCCAGCAGTCACCCCGCCCAAGAGACCCAGTACTTC
TRBD1	NA	TRBJ2-7	TRBV7-2	CASSGTGISEQYF	TGTGCCAGCAGTGGGACAGGGATCTCCGAGCAGTACTTC
NA	NA	TRBJ2-2	TRBV27	CASSSLNTGELFF	TGTGCCAGCAGTTCCTTAAACACCGGGGAGCTGTTTTTT
NA	NA	TRBJ1-3	TRBV3-1/TRBV3-2	CASSQSYGGNTIYF	TGTGCCAGCAGCCAGTCGTATGGAGGAAACACCATATATTTT
TRBD1	NA	TRBJ1-4	TRBV27	CASRNQGAGTNEKLFF	TGTGCCAGCAGAAATCAGGGGGCTGGAACTAATGAAAAACTGTTTTTT
NA	NA	TRBJ2-7	TRBV5-6	CASSLVDTYEQYF	TGTGCCAGCAGCTTGGTGGATACCTACGAGCAGTACTTC
NA	NA	TRBJ2-1	TRBV19	CASSSTRTGEQFF	TGTGCCAGTAGTAGCACGAGGACTGGAGAGCAGTTCTTC
NA	NA	TRBJ1-2	TRBV7-9	CASSLETAGYTF	TGTGCCAGCAGCTTAGAGACAGCTGGCTACACCTTC
NA	NA	TRBJ1-3	TRBV5-1	CASSFRPGGNTIYF	TGCGCCAGCAGCTTTCGACCGGGTGGGAACACCATATATTTT
NA	once	TRBJ1-2	TRBV19	CASSMSPGQSYGYTF	TGTGCCAGTAGTATGAGCCCCGGACAGTCCTATGGCTACACCTTC
NA	NA	TRBJ2-1	TRBV13	CASSFGAYNEQFF	TGTGCCAGCAGCTTCGGGGCGTACAATGAGCAGTTCTTC
NA	NA	TRBJ2-7	TRBV19	CASSIDLRQGSYEQYF	TGTGCCAGTAGTATAGATCTCAGGCAGGGGTCTTACGAGCAGTACTTC
NA	NA	TRBJ2-7	TRBV4-1	CASSHSGGEQYF	TGCGCCAGCAGCCACAGTGGGGGAGAGCAGTACTTC
TRBD1	NA	TRBJ2-7	TRBV6-5	CASSYQQGAHEQYF	TGTGCCAGCAGTTACCAACAGGGGGCTCACGAGCAGTACTTC
NA	NA	TRBJ2-3	TRBV5-5	CASSVKGLPNTDTQYF	TGTGCCAGCAGCGTAAAAGGACTACCCAACACAGATACGCAGTATTTT
NA	NA	TRBJ2-3	TRBV6-1	CASSEPGLHTQYF	TGTGCCAGCAGTGAACCGGGACTCCATACGCAGTATTTT
TRBD2	once	TRBJ2-5	TRBV10-1	CASRGGRIQETQYF	TGCGCCAGCAGAGGCGGGAGGATTCAAGAGACCCAGTACTTC
TRBD1	NA	TRBJ1-2	TRBV7-9	CASSMGQTNYGYTF	TGTGCCAGCAGCATGGGACAGACCAACTATGGCTACACCTTC
TRBD2	few	TRBJ2-7	TRBV5-5	CASSLAGLAGVGYEQYF	TGTGCCAGCAGCTTGGCCGGACTAGCGGGGGTGGGCTACGAGCAGTACTTC
NA	NA	TRBJ1-1	TRBV14	CASSQATGRNTEAFF	TGTGCCAGCAGCCAGGCAACAGGGCGGAACACTGAAGCTTTCTTT
NA	once	TRBJ1-4	TRBV19	CASSANRDEKLFF	TGTGCCAGTAGTGCAAACAGGGATGAAAAACTGTTTTTT
TRBD1	few	TRBJ2-7	TRBV9	CASSVTMDRGEQYF	TGTGCCAGCAGCGTAACCATGGACAGGGGCGAGCAGTACTTC
NA	NA	TRBJ2-3	TRBV6-4	CASSDRPEGTQYF	TGTGCCAGCAGTGACAGACCAGAGGGTACGCAGTATTTT
NA	once	TRBJ2-2	TRBV7-3	CASSLSVRGTGELFF	TGTGCCAGCAGCTTATCGGTCAGGGGCACCGGGGAGCTGTTTTTT
NA	NA	TRBJ2-7	TRBV7-2	CASSLPVLGGAYEQYF	TGTGCCAGCAGCTTACCCGTCCTAGGGGGGGCCTACGAGCAGTACTTC
NA	NA	TRBJ2-1	TRBV10-3	CAISDFVGFSYNEQFF	TGTGCCATCAGTGACTTTGTGGGATTCTCCTACAATGAGCAGTTCTTC
NA	many	TRBJ1-4	TRBV7-9	CASSSPPAGEKLFF	TGTGCCAGCAGCTCGCCCCCGGCGGGAGAAAAACTGTTTTTT